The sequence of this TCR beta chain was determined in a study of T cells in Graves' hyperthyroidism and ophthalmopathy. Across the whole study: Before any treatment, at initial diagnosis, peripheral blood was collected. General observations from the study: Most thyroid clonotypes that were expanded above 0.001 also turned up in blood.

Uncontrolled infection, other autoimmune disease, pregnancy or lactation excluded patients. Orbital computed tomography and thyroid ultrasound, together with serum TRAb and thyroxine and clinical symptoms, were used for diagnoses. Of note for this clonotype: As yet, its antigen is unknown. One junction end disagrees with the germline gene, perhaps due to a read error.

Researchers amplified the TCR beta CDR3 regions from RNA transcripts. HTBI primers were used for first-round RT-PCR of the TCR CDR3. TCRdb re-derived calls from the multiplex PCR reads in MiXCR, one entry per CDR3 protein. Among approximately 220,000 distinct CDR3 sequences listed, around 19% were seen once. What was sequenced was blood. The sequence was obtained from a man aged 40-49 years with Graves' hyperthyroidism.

The CDR3 reads CAGSLVNGAYEQYF. In DNA form, the CDR3 reads TGTGCCGGCAGCTTGGTTAACGGAGCATACGAGCAGTACTTC. The V call is TRBV5-6, the J call TRBJ2-7; D not resolved. The CDR3 length is 14 residues. Germline assignment: CDR1 SGHDT and CDR2 YYEEEE.